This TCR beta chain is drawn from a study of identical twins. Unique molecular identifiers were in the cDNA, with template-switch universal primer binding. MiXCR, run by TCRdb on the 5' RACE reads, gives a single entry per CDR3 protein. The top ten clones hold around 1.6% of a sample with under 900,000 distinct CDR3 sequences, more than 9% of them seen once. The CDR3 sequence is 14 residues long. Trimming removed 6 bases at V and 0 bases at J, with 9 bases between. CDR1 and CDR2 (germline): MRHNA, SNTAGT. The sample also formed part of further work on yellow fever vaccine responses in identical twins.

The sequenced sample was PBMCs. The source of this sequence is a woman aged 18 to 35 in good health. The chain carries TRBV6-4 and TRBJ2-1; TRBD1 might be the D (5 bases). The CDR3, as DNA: TGTGCCAGCAGGGAAGACAGCTCCTACAATGAGCAGTTCTTC. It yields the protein CASREDSSYNEQFF.